Listed below are T cell receptor beta chains from one sample, sequenced in a study of sequential checkpoint blockade in melanoma. Repertoires were generated with immunoSEQ multiplex PCR, while TCRdb's copy carries only in-frame clones and drops some. The table has more than 6,500 clones, about 28% seen once. This sample comprised tumor tissue (inferred from file names), obtained from a patient given nivolumab and ipilimumab in sequence. These receptors came from a human donor with melanoma. The CDR3 runs from the conserved cysteine through the conserved F or W. Fields, in order: clone size, D gene, J gene, V gene, CDR3 DNA, CDR3 protein. A D gene is named only where the DNA matches it firmly. Rows give clone size only sometimes, using once, few, many, or a class for an expanded clone.

clone_size: NA
d_call: NA
j_call: TRBJ2-2
v_call: TRBV11-3
cdr3_nt: TGTGCCAGCAGCTTCTTGGAGAACACCGGGGAGCTGTTTTTT
cdr3_aa: CASSFLENTGELFF

clone_size: many
d_call: TRBD1
j_call: TRBJ1-2
v_call: TRBV7-8
cdr3_nt: TGTGCCAGCAGCCAAGACAGGGGGCTTGGCTACACCTTC
cdr3_aa: CASSQDRGLGYTF

clone_size: NA
d_call: TRBD2
j_call: TRBJ2-3
v_call: TRBV11-3
cdr3_nt: TGTGCCAGCAGCCAGGGACTAGCGGAGGGGGATACGCAGTATTTT
cdr3_aa: CASSQGLAEGDTQYF

clone_size: few
d_call: NA
j_call: TRBJ2-7
v_call: TRBV6-8
cdr3_nt: TGTGCCAGCAGGGTACATCAGGGGATCTACGAGCAGTACTTC
cdr3_aa: CASRVHQGIYEQYF

clone_size: medium-sized
d_call: NA
j_call: TRBJ2-7
v_call: TRBV11-3
cdr3_nt: TGTGCCAGCAGCCCTCCGGACAGACCCTACGAGCAGTACTTC
cdr3_aa: CASSPPDRPYEQYF

clone_size: NA
d_call: TRBD2
j_call: TRBJ2-5
v_call: TRBV6-8
cdr3_nt: TGTGCCAGCAGTCAGACTAGCGGGAGTTCGGGGGAGACCCAGTACTTC
cdr3_aa: CASSQTSGSSGETQYF

clone_size: few
d_call: NA
j_call: TRBJ2-5
v_call: TRBV6-8
cdr3_nt: TGTGCCAGCACCTCTGCGGAACAAGAGACCCAGTACTTC
cdr3_aa: CASTSAEQETQYF

clone_size: few
d_call: NA
j_call: TRBJ1-3
v_call: TRBV6-8
cdr3_nt: TGTGCCAGCAGTTACTCGCCCCGCAGGACAGACACCATATATTTT
cdr3_aa: CASSYSPRRTDTIYF

clone_size: once
d_call: TRBD1
j_call: TRBJ2-5
v_call: TRBV19
cdr3_nt: TGTGCCAGTAAGGACAGGGAAGATGCCCAGTACTTC
cdr3_aa: CASKDREDAQYF

clone_size: NA
d_call: TRBD1
j_call: TRBJ2-5
v_call: TRBV6-8
cdr3_nt: TGTGCCAGCAGAAAGACAGGGGGGTCAGAGACCCAGTACTTC
cdr3_aa: CASRKTGGSETQYF

clone_size: NA
d_call: NA
j_call: TRBJ1-4
v_call: TRBV25-1
cdr3_nt: TGTGCCAGCAGTGAAAACGCGGGGGTCGGAGCAACTAATGAAAAACTGTTTTTT
cdr3_aa: CASSENAGVGATNEKLFF

clone_size: few
d_call: TRBD1
j_call: TRBJ1-5
v_call: TRBV11-3
cdr3_nt: TGTGCCAGCAGGGGACAGGGGGGTAATCAGCCCCAGCATTTT
cdr3_aa: CASRGQGGNQPQHF

clone_size: NA
d_call: NA
j_call: TRBJ2-3
v_call: TRBV18
cdr3_nt: TGTGCCAGCTCACCTATTGGGCAGGGGAATCCCACAGATACGCAGTATTTT
cdr3_aa: CASSPIGQGNPTDTQYF

clone_size: NA
d_call: TRBD2
j_call: TRBJ2-1
v_call: TRBV11-3
cdr3_nt: TGTGCCAGCAGCCTCGGGGGGGGCTACAATGAGCAGTTCTTC
cdr3_aa: CASSLGGGYNEQFF

clone_size: few
d_call: NA
j_call: TRBJ1-1
v_call: TRBV6-8
cdr3_nt: TGTGCCAGCAGTTACTCCATTCGGGCAAACACTGAAGCTTTCTTT
cdr3_aa: CASSYSIRANTEAFF

clone_size: few
d_call: TRBD1
j_call: TRBJ2-3
v_call: TRBV11-3
cdr3_nt: TGTGCCAGCAGCGCCCCAAGGACAGGGACCACAGATACGCAGTATTTT
cdr3_aa: CASSAPRTGTTDTQYF

clone_size: NA
d_call: NA
j_call: TRBJ1-3
v_call: TRBV6-8
cdr3_nt: TGTGCCAGCAGTGACCACGGCCCTGGAAACACCATATATTTT
cdr3_aa: CASSDHGPGNTIYF

clone_size: NA
d_call: NA
j_call: TRBJ2-6
v_call: TRBV19
cdr3_nt: TGTGCCAGTAGTAACCCTGGCGGGGCCAACGTCCTGACTTTC
cdr3_aa: CASSNPGGANVLTF

clone_size: few
d_call: NA
j_call: TRBJ2-3
v_call: TRBV11-3
cdr3_nt: TGTGCCAGCAGCTTCCCTCGACAGACAACACCCGACGACACAGATACGCAGTATTTT
cdr3_aa: CASSFPRQTTPDDTDTQYF

clone_size: few
d_call: NA
j_call: TRBJ2-1
v_call: TRBV11-3
cdr3_nt: TGTGCCAGCAGACTGGTGGGGGCGGCCTACAATGAGCAGTTCTTC
cdr3_aa: CASRLVGAAYNEQFF

clone_size: once
d_call: TRBD2
j_call: TRBJ2-2
v_call: TRBV19
cdr3_nt: TGTGCCAGTAGTACAGGACTAGCGGGAGGGCGTTACACCGGGGAGCTGTTTTTT
cdr3_aa: CASSTGLAGGRYTGELFF

clone_size: NA
d_call: TRBD1
j_call: TRBJ2-2
v_call: TRBV5-1
cdr3_nt: TGCGCCAGCAGCTTGGATGGGGACAGATCCGGGGAGCTGTTTTTT
cdr3_aa: CASSLDGDRSGELFF

clone_size: few
d_call: TRBD2
j_call: TRBJ2-3
v_call: TRBV6-8
cdr3_nt: TGTGCCAGCAGTTACAAGGGCGGGAGGGCCAGAGATACGCAGTATTTT
cdr3_aa: CASSYKGGRARDTQYF

clone_size: NA
d_call: NA
j_call: TRBJ2-5
v_call: TRBV9
cdr3_nt: TGTGCCAGCAGTGTAAGAGGAAATCAAGAGACCCAGTACTTC
cdr3_aa: CASSVRGNQETQYF

clone_size: many
d_call: TRBD1
j_call: TRBJ2-5
v_call: TRBV11-3
cdr3_nt: TGTGCCAGCAGCCCGACCGGACAGGTAGAGACCCAGTACTTC
cdr3_aa: CASSPTGQVETQYF